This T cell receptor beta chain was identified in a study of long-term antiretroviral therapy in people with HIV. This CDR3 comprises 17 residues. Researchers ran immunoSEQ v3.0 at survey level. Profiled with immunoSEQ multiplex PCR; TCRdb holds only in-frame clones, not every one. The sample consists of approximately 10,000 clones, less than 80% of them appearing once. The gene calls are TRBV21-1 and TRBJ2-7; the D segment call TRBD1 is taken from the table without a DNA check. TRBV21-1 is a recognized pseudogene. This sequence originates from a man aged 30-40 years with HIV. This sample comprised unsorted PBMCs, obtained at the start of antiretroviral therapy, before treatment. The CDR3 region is CASSKVDLTDPPGEQYF. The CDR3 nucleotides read TGTGCCAGCAGCAAAGTCGATTTGACAGACCCCCCCGGCGAGCAGTACTTC.